One sample yielded the 8 T cell receptor beta chains listed below, sequenced in a study of memory CD4+ T cells and cytomegalovirus serostatus. Using immunoSEQ multiplex PCR, the repertoire was profiled, and TCRdb retains in-frame clones only, with some absent. The table lists about 56,000 clones, 82% of them singletons. Single viable CD3+CD4+CD8-CD45RO+ cells were sorted as the memory CD4+ T cells. The sample was memory CD4+ T cells from blood. The receptor source for this set is an adult in good health and CMV-seronegative.

This clone appeared once. The CDR3 is CASSQTGQGRSPLHF. The CDR3 bases are TGTGCCAGCAGTCAAACCGGACAGGGTCGGTCACCCCTCCACTTT. The gene calls are TRBV27 and TRBJ1-6; TRBD1 matches at 8 bases. V dropped 5 bases and J dropped 10; count of bases not matched to a gene: 10. CDR3 length equals 15 residues. Looked up from germline, CDR1 is MNHEY and CDR2 is SMNVEV (reference sequence).

This sequence joins TRBV7-3 and TRBJ2-5; the D gene could be TRBD1 or TRBD2 (5 bases each). Per germline, CDR1 SGHTA and CDR2 FQGTGA. The CDR3 is 13 residues long. Trimming cost V 5 bases and J 5 bases, with 12 bases left between them. CDR3 in DNA: TGTGCCAGCAGCAAACGGGGCCGCGAGACCCAGTACTTC. Protein sequence: CASSKRGRETQYF.

The chain carries TRBV6-6 and TRBJ1-5, with 7 bases lining up with TRBD1. Germline trimming cut 10 bases from V and 3 bases from J; bases unmatched to any gene: 6. Germline assignment: CDR1 MNHNY and CDR2 SVGAGI (reference sequence). The CDR3 spans 13 residues. The DNA for the CDR3 is TGTGCCATCGCGGGACAGTACAATCAGCCCCAGCATTTT. Encoded protein: CAIAGQYNQPQHF.

The V call is TRBV10-3, the J call TRBJ2-7; D is unclear. V gave up 0 bases and J gave up 0 bases, with 3 bases separating them. The CDR3 runs 13 residues. Germline V gene data show CDR1 as ENHRY and CDR2 as SYGVKD. DNA of the CDR3: TGTGCCATCAGTGAGTCGAGCTCCTACGAGCAGTACTTC. Its protein is CAISESSSYEQYF.

The rearrangement joins TRBV7-9 to TRBJ2-5, with D maybe TRBD1 (5 bases). Between the trimmed V and J ends, which lost 0 bases and 4 bases, there was a span of 12 bases. The CDR3 consists of 15 residues. Germline V gene data show CDR1 as SEHNR and CDR2 as FQNEAQ (reference sequence). As DNA, the CDR3 is TGTGCCAGCAGCTTAGCGCAGACAGTAAGAGAGACCCAGTACTTC. Translated: CASSLAQTVRETQYF.

The V and J genes are TRBV13 and TRBJ1-5; 7 bases align to TRBD1. Germline CDR1 is PRHDT and CDR2 is FYEKMQ (reference sequence). The CDR3 runs to 17 residues. With 5 bases clipped from V and 0 bases from J, the junction kept 10 bases outside the gene matches. DNA for the CDR3: TGTGCCAGCAGCCAAACCTCGGGACAGCCTAGCAATCAGCCCCAGCATTTT. Encoded protein: CASSQTSGQPSNQPQHF. The variable domain in full, with the rest retrieved from reference TRBV13 and TRBJ1-5, is AAGVIQSPRHLIKEKRETATLKCYPIPRHDTVYWYQQGPGQDPQFLISFYEKMQSDKGSIPDRFSAQQFSDYHSELNMSSLELGDSALYFCASSQTSGQPSNQPQHFGDGTRLSIL.

The J gene is TRBJ1-3, the V gene TRBV11-2; D gene uncertain. Looked up from germline, CDR1 is SGHAT and CDR2 is FQNNGV. V lost 1 base, J lost 0 bases, and 10 bases lay in between. The CDR3 is 16 amino acids. The CDR3 loop reads CASSLGSSYSGNTIYF. The DNA of the CDR3 is TGTGCCAGCAGCTTAGGGTCTTCTTACTCTGGAAACACCATATATTTT.

The chain has TRBV4-3 and TRBJ2-2; a possible D gene is TRBD2 (5 bases). Germline CDR1 is LGHNA and CDR2 is YSLEER. V lost 2 bases and J 5 bases, leaving 9 bases between the germline ends. The CDR3 has 14 amino acids. The CDR3 DNA reads TGCGCCAGCAGCCAAACTAGGTATACCGGGGAGCTGTTTTTT. Translating gives CASSQTRYTGELFF.